The entry below gives a single T cell receptor beta chain sequence along with its context. The authors' processing: Reference gene primer amplification gave nucleated cell count estimates. Libraries were prepared by immunoSEQ multiplex PCR; TCRdb keeps only in-frame clonotypes and omits some of them. V and J calls plus clone size are reproduced from that table; the DNA served to infer D and trimming. The sample lists about 36,000 clones; about nine tenths were seen once. The data were taken from a study of blood T cell repertoires in COVID-19. Study overall: From the United States, Italy and Spain came samples of acute and convalescent COVID-19. PBMCs, B-cell-depleted T cells, or T cells provided the cDNA or gDNA that made up the material.

This CDR3 has 14 residues. Germline V gene sequence: CDR1 MNHEY, CDR2 SMNVEV (reference sequence). V was clipped by 2 bases and J by 0 bases, with 5 bases between them. V gene TRBV27 combines with J gene TRBJ1-3, with no clear D. The source material was peripheral blood. The receptor's source is a human donor in a cohort sampled during active COVID-19. Here the CDR3 DNA reads TGTGCCAGCAGTTTAGGCCTCTCTGGAAACACCATATATTTT. Amino acid sequence: CASSLGLSGNTIYF.